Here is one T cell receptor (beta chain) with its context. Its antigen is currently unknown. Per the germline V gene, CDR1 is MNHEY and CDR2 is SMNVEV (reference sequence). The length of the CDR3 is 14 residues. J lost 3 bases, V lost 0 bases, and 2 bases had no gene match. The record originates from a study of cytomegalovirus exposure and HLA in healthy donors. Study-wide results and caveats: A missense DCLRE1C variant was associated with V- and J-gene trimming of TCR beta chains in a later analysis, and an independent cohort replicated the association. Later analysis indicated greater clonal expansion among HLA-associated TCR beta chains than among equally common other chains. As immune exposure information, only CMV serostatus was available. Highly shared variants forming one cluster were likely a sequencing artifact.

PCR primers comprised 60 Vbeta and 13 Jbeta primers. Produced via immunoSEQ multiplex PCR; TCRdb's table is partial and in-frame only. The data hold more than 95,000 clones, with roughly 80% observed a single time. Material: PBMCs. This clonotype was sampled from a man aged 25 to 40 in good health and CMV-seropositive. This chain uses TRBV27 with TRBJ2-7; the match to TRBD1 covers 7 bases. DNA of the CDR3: TGTGCCAGCAGTTTATCAGGGGGCCGCTACGAGCAGTACTTC. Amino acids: CASSLSGGRYEQYF.